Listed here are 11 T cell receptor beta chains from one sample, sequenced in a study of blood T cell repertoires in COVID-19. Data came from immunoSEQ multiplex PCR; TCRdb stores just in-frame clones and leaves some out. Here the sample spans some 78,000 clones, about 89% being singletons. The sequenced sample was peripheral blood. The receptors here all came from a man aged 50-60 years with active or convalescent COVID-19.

CDR3: CASSILSGQGVYGYTF. CDR3 DNA sequence: TGTGCCAGTAGTATTCTTTCCGGACAGGGAGTTTATGGCTACACCTTC. The chain joins TRBV19 to TRBJ1-2, with 8 positions matching TRBD1. This CDR3 is 16 amino acids long. The ends lost 3 bases at V and 5 bases at J; junction bases unmatched: 11. The germline V gene has CDR1 LNHDA and CDR2 SQIVND (reference sequence).

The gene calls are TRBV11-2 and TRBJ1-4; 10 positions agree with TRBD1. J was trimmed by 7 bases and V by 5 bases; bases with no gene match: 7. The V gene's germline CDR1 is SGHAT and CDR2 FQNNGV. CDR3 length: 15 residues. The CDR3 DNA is TGTGCCAGCAGCCTCGAGAGGACAGGGGGTGAAAAACTGTTTTTT. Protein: CASSLERTGGEKLFF.

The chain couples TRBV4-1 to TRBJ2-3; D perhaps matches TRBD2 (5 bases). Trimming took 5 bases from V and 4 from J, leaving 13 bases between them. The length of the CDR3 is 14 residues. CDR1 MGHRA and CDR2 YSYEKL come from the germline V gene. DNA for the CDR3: TGCGCCAGCAGCACCCGGGGAGATTCAGATACGCAGTATTTT. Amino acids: CASSTRGDSDTQYF.

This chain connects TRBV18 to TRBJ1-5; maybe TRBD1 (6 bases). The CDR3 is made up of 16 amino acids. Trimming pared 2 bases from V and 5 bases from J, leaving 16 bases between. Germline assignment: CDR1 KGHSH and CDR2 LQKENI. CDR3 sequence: CASSPEGHQADQPQHF. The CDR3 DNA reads TGTGCCAGCTCACCAGAGGGACACCAGGCTGATCAGCCCCAGCATTTT.

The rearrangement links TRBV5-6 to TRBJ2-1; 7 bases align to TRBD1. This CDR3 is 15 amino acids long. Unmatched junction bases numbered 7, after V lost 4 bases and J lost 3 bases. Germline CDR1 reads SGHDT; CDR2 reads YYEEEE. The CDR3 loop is CASSLTGQHYNEQFF. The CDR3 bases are TGTGCCAGCAGCCTAACGGGACAGCACTACAATGAGCAGTTCTTC. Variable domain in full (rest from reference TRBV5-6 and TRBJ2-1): DAGVTQSPTHLIKTRGQQVTLRCSPKSGHDTVSWYQQALGQGPQFIFQYYEEEERQRGNFPDRFSGHQFPNYSSELNVNALLLGDSALYLCASSLTGQHYNEQFFGPGTRLTVL.

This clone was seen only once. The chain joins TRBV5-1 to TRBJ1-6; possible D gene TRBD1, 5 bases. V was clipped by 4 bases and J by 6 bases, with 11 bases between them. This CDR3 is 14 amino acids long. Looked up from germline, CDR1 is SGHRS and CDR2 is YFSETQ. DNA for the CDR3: TGCGCCAGCAGCCCGTCGGGGGGTAATTCACCCCTCCACTTT. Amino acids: CASSPSGGNSPLHF. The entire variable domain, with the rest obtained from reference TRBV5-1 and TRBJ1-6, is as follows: KAGVTQTPRYLIKTRGQQVTLSCSPISGHRSVSWYQQTPGQGLQFLFEYFSETQRNKGNFPGRFSGRQFSNSRSEMNVSTLELGDSALYLCASSPSGGNSPLHFGNGTRLTVT.

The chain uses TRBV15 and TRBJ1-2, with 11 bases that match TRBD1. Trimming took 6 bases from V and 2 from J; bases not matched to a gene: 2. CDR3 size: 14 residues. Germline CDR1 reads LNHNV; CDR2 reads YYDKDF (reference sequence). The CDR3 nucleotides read TGTGCCACCAGTTGGGACAGGGGGAACTATGGCTACACCTTC. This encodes CATSWDRGNYGYTF.

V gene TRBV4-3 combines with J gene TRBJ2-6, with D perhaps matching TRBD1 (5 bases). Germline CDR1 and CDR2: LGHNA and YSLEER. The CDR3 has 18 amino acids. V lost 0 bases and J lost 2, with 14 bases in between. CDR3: CASSQESAQEAGANVLTF. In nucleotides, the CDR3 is TGCGCCAGCAGCCAAGAGTCCGCACAGGAAGCTGGGGCCAACGTCCTGACTTTC.

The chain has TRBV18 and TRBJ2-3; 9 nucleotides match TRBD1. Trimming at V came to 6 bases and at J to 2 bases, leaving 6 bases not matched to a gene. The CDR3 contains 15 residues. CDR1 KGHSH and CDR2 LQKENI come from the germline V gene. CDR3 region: CASSDRGVATDTQYF. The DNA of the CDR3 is TGTGCCAGCTCTGACAGGGGGGTGGCCACAGATACGCAGTATTTT.

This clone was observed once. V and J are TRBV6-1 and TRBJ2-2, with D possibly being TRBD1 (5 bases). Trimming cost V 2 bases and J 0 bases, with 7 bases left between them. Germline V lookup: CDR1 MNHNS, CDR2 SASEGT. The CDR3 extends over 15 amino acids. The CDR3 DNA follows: TGTGCCAGCAGTGAACTGACAGCGAACACCGGGGAGCTGTTTTTT. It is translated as CASSELTANTGELFF.

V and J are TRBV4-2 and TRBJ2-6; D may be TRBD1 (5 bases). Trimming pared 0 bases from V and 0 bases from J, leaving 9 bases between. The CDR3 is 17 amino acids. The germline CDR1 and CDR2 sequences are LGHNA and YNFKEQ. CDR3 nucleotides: TGTGCCAGCAGCCAAGAACCCAGGGTCTCTGGGGCCAACGTCCTGACTTTC. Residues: CASSQEPRVSGANVLTF.